This T cell receptor (beta chain) was identified in a study of T cell responses to AZD1222 COVID-19 vaccine. Trimming took 0 bases from V and 2 from J; bases not matched to a gene: 3. The CDR3 spans 15 residues. Germline V gene lookup returns CDR1 MNHEY and CDR2 SVGAGI. The protocol was immunoSEQ multiplex PCR, while the TCRdb copy is restricted to in-frame clones and leaves out a portion. There are approximately 160,000 clones in the sample; 85% to 95% occur only once, and 4% to 5.5% lies in the top ten. This rearrangement joins TRBV6-5 to TRBJ2-7, with 8 nucleotides matching TRBD1. This receptor was taken from an adult who received the AZD1222 COVID-19 vaccine. The sample was peripheral blood, taken 28 days after the second AZD1222 dose. CDR3 sequence reads: CASSYSTGAAYEQYF. The CDR3 region has the DNA TGTGCCAGCAGTTACTCGACAGGGGCCGCCTACGAGCAGTACTTC.